A selection of T cell receptor beta chains follows, all from one sample in a study of T-cell memory formation after mild COVID-19. TCRdb redid the calling of the 5' RACE reads with MiXCR, one entry per CDR3 protein. The data contain 350,000 to 450,000 distinct CDR3 sequences, 15% to 25% of them seen just once; the ten biggest clones take up around 9.2%. The material sequenced was PBMCs or a T cell subset sorted from them (not recorded which). All receptors derive from an adult woman who had mild COVID-19 (a few samples of this study predate the infection). Cell type and time point are not known. Each CDR3 is given without its conserved first and last residue.

>TRBJ2-1|TRBV6-6
ASSWGTSGRGEQF
>TRBJ2-1|TRBV18
ASSPQQGPSSYNEQF
>TRBJ1-5|TRBV27
ASSLGWNQPQH
>TRBJ2-7|TRBV12-3/TRBV12-4
ASSAMGFGSGGGGEQY
>TRBJ2-2|TRBV9
ASSASLGELF
>TRBJ2-2|TRBV7-2
ASSLGLGGAGELF
>TRBJ1-5|TRBV19
ASSMTGNQPQH
>TRBJ2-2|TRBV3-1
ASSHTWDRGTGELF
>TRBJ2-3|TRBV7-3
ASSLLRTSTDTQY
>TRBJ2-3|TRBV10-3
ATRGPGTDTQY
>TRBJ2-7|TRBV12-3/TRBV12-4
ASSLEFSPGGQY
>TRBJ2-2|TRBV6-5
ASSYDDNTGELF
>TRBJ1-2|TRBV12-3/TRBV12-4
ASSPTGGIGGYT
>TRBJ2-7|TRBV20-1
SARTDSSYEQY
>TRBJ1-5|TRBV2
ASSTAFSNQPQH
>TRBJ2-1|TRBV7-3
ASSMGLGGYNEQF
>TRBJ2-2|TRBV27
ASSQARAGTGELF
>TRBJ2-7|TRBV27
ASSRGLAGDSYEQY
>TRBJ1-2|TRBV29-1
SVSEVVYGYT
>TRBJ2-6|TRBV9
ASSEEFAGANVLT
>TRBJ2-1|TRBV7-3
ASSPGIRDPGSYNEQF
>TRBJ2-1|TRBV20-1
SARGAQDYNEQF
>TRBJ1-1|TRBV12-3/TRBV12-4
ASSLGYEAF
>TRBJ2-3|TRBV9
ASSPLGLAGGLDTQY
>TRBJ2-5|TRBV6-2/TRBV6-3
ASSVDLMGLQETQY
>TRBJ2-1|TRBV6-5
ASSRILAESSYNEQF
>TRBJ2-6|TRBV29-1
SVVGSGANVLT
>TRBJ2-3|TRBV18
ASSPRGNTDTQY